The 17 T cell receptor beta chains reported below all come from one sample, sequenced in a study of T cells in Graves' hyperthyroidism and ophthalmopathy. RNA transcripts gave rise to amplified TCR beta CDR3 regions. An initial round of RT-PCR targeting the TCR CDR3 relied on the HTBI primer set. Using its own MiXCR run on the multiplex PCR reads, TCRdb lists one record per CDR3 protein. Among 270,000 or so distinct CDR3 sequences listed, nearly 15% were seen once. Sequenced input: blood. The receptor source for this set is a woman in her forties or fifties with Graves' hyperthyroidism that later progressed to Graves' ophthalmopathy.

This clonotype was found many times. CDR3 DNA: TGCAGTGCCCACCCGACTAGCGGATACTCCTACGAGCAGTACTTC. Translating it yields CSAHPTSGYSYEQYF. The chain recombines TRBV20-1 with TRBJ2-7; 9 bases align to TRBD2. Unmatched junction bases numbered 9, after V lost 6 bases and J lost 0 bases. Germline V gives CDR1 DFQATT, CDR2 SNEGSKA (reference sequence). The CDR3 length is 15 residues.

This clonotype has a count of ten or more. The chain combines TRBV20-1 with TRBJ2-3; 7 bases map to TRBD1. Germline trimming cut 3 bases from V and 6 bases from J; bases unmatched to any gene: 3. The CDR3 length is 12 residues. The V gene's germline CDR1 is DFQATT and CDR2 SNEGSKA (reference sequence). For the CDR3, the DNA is TGCAGTGCTAGGAGGGGGCGGGATACGCAGTATTTT. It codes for CSARRGRDTQYF.

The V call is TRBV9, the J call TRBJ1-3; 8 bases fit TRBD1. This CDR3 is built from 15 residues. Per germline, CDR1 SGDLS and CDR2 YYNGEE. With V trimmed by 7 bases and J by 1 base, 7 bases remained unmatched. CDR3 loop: CASGNHRGSGNTIYF. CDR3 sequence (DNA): TGTGCCAGCGGAAACCACAGGGGGTCTGGAAACACCATATATTTT.

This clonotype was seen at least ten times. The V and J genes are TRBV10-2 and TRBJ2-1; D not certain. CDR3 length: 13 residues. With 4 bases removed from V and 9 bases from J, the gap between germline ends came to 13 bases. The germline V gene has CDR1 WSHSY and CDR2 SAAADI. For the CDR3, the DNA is TGCGCCAGCAGTGGTCCGACAAGGACTGAGCAGTTCTTC. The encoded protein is CASSGPTRTEQFF.

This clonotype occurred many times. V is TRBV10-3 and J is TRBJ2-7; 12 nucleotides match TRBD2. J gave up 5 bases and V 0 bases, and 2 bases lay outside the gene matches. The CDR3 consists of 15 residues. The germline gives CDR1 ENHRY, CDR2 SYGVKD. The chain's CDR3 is CAISESTSGRHEQYF. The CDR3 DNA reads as TGTGCCATCAGTGAGTCTACTAGCGGGAGGCACGAGCAGTACTTC.

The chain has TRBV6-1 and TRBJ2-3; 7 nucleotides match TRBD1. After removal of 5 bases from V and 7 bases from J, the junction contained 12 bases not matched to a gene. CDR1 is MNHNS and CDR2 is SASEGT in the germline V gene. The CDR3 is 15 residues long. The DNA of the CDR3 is TGTGCCAGCAGTAAACGACAGGGACCGGGCTATACGCAGTATTTT. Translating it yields CASSKRQGPGYTQYF.

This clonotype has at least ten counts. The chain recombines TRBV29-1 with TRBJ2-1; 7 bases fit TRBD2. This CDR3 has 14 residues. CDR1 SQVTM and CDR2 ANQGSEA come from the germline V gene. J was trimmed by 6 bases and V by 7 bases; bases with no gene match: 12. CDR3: CSAAFGLETNEQFF. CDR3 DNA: TGCAGCGCAGCCTTCGGACTAGAAACCAATGAGCAGTTCTTC.

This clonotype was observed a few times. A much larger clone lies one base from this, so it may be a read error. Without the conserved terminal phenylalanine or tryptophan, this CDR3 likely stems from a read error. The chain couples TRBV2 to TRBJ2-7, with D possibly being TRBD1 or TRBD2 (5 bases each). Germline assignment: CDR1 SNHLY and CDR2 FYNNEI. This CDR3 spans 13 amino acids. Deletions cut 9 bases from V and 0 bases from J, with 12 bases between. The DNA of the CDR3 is TGTGCCAGTATCGGGGCATTCTCCTACGAGCAGTACCTC. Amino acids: CASIGAFSYEQYL.

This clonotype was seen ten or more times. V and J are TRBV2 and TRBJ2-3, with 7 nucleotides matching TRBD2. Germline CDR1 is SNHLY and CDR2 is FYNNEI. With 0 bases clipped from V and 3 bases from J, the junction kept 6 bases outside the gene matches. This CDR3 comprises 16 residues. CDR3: CASSEAGRGGTDTQYF. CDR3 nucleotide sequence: TGTGCCAGCAGTGAAGCTGGGAGGGGTGGTACAGATACGCAGTATTTT. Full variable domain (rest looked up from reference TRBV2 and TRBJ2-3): EPEVTQTPSHQVTQMGQEVILRCVPISNHLYFYWYRQILGQKVEFLVSFYNNEISEKSEIFDDQFSVERPDGSNFTLKIRSTKLEDSAMYFCASSEAGRGGTDTQYFGPGTRLTVL.

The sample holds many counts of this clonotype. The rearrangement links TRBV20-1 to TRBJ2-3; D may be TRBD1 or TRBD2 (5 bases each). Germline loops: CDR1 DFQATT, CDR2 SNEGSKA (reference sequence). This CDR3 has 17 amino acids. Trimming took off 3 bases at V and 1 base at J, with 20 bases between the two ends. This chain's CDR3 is CSASSLGDASRTDTQYF. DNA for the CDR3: TGCAGTGCTAGTTCGTTGGGGGACGCTTCCCGCACAGATACGCAGTATTTT.

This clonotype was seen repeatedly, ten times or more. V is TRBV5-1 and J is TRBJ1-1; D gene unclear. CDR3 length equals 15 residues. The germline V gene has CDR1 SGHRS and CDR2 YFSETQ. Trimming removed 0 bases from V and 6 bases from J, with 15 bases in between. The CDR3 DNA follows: TGCGCCAGCAGCTTGGGCTCCGAGCTAAAACCTGAAGCTTTCTTT. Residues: CASSLGSELKPEAFF.

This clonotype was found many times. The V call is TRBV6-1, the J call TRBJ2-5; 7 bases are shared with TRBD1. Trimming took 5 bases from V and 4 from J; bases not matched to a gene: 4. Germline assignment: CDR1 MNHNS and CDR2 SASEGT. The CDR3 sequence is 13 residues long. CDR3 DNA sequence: TGTGCCAGCAGTTATTGGACAGGAGAGACCCAGTACTTC. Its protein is CASSYWTGETQYF.

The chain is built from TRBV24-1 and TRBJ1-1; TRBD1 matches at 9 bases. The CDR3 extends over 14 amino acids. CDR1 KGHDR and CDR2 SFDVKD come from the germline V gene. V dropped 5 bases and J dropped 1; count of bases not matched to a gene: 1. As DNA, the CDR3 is TGTGCCACCAGTGCGACAGGGGGGAACACTGAAGCTTTCTTT. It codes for CATSATGGNTEAFF.

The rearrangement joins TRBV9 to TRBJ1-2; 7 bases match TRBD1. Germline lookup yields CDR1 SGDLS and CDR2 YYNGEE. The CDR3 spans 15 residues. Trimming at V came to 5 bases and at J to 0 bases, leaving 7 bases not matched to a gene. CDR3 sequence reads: CASRQGQDANYGYTF. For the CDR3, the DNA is TGTGCCAGCAGACAAGGACAGGATGCTAACTATGGCTACACCTTC. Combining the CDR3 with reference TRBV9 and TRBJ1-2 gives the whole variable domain DSGVTQTPKHLITATGQRVTLRCSPRSGDLSVYWYQQSLDQGLQFLIQYYNGEERAKGNILERFSAQQFPDLHSELNLSSLELGDSALYFCASRQGQDANYGYTFGSGTRLTVV.

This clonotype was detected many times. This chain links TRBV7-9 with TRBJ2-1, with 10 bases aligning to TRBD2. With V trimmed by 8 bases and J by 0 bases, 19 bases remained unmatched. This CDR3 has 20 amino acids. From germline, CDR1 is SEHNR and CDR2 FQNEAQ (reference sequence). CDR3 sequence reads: CASPPGGISGRLSSYNEQFF. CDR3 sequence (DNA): TGTGCCAGCCCCCCTGGAGGTATTAGCGGGAGGTTGAGCTCCTACAATGAGCAGTTCTTC.

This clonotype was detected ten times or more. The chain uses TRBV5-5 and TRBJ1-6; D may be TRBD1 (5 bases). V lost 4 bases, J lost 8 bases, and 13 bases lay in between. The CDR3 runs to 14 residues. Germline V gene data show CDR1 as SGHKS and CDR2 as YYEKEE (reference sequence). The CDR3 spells CASSGLVGDSPLHF. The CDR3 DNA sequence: TGTGCCAGCAGCGGGCTTGTGGGGGATTCACCCCTCCACTTT.

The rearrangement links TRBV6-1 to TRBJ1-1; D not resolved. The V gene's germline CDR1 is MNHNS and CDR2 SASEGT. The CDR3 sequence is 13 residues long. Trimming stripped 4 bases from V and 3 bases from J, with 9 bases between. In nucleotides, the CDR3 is TGTGCCAGCAGTGTGACGGCGGACACTGAAGCTTTCTTT. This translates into CASSVTADTEAFF.